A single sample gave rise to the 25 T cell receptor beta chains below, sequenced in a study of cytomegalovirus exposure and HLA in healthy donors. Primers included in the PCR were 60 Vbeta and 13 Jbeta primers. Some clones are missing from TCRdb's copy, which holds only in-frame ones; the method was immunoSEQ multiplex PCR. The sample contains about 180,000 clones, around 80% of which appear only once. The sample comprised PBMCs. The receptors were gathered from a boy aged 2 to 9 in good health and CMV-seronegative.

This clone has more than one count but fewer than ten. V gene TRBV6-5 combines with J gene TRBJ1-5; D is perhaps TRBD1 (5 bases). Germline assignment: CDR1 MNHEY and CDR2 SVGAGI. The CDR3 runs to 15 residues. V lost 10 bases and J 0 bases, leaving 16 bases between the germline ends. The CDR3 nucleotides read TGTGCCACCTTGGACAAGTCTGGTAGCAATCAGCCCCAGCATTTT. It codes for CATLDKSGSNQPQHF.

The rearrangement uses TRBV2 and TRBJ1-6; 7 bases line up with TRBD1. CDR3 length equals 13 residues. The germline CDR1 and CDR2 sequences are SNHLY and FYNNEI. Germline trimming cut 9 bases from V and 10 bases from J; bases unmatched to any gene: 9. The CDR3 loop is CARATGIGSPLHF. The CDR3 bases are TGTGCCAGGGCGACAGGGATAGGGTCACCCCTCCACTTT.

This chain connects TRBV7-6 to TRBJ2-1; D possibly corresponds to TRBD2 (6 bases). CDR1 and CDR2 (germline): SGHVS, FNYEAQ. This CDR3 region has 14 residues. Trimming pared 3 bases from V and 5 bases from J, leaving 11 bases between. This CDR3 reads CASSLQGLNNEQFF. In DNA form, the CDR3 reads TGTGCCAGCAGCTTGCAGGGACTGAACAATGAGCAGTTCTTC.

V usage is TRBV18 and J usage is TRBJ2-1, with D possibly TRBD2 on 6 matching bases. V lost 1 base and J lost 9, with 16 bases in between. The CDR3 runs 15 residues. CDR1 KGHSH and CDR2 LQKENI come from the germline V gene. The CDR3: CASSPQNPGVGEQFF. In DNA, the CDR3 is TGTGCCAGCTCACCACAAAATCCGGGGGTTGGTGAGCAGTTCTTC.

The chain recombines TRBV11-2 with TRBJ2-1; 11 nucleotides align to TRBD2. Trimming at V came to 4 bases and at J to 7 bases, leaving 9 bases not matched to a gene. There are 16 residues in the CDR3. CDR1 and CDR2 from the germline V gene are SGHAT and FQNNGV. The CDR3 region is CASSSRSGRAENEQFF. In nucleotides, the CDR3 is TGTGCCAGCAGCTCACGTAGCGGGAGGGCCGAAAATGAGCAGTTCTTC.

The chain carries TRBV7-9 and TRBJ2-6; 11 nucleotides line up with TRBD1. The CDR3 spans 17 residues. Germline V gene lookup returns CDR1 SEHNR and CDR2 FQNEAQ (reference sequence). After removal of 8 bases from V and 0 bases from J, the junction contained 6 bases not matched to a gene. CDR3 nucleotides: TGTGCCAGCCAAACCGGGACAGGGGGCTCTGGGGCCAACGTCCTGACTTTC. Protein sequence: CASQTGTGGSGANVLTF.

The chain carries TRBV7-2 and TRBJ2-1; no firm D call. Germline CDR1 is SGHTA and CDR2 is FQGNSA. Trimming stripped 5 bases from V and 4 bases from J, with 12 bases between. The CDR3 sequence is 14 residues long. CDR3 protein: CASSPRSSYNEQFF. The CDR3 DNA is TGTGCCAGCAGCCCCCGGTCGAGTTACAATGAGCAGTTCTTC.

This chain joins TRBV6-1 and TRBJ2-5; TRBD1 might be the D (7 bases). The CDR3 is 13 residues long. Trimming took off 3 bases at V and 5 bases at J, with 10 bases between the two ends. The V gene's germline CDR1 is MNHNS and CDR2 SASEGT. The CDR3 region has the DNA TGTGCCAGCAGTGAGACAGGGAGGGAGACCCAGTACTTC. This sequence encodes CASSETGRETQYF.

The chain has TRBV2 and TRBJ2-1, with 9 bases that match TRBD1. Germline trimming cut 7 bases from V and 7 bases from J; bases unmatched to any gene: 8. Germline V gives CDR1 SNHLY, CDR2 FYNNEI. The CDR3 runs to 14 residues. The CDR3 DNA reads TGTGCCAGCATCGCCGGGACAGGGCAAAATGAGCAGTTCTTC. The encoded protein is CASIAGTGQNEQFF.

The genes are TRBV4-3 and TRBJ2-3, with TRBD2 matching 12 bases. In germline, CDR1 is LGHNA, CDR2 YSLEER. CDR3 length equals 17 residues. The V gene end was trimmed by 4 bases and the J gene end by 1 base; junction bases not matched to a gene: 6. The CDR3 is CASSRTLAGGRTDTQYF. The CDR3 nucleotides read TGCGCCAGCAGCCGGACCCTAGCGGGGGGGCGCACAGATACGCAGTATTTT.

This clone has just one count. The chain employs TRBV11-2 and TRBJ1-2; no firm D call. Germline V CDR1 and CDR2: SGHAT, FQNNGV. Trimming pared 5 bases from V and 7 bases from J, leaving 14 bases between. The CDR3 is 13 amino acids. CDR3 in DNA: TGTGCCAGCAGCCCCCGAGGTGTACCTGGCTACACCTTC. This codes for CASSPRGVPGYTF.

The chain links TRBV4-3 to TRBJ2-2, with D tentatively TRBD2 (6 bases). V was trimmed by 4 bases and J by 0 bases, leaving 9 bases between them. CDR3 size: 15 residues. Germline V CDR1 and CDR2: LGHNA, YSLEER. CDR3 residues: CASSRSGPNTGELFF. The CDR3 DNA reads TGCGCCAGCAGCCGGAGCGGGCCGAACACCGGGGAGCTGTTTTTT.

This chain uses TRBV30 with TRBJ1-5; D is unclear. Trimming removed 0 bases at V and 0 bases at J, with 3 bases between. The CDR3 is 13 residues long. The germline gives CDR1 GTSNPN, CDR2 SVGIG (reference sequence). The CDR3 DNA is TGTGCCTGGAGTGTATATAGCAATCAGCCCCAGCATTTT. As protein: CAWSVYSNQPQHF.

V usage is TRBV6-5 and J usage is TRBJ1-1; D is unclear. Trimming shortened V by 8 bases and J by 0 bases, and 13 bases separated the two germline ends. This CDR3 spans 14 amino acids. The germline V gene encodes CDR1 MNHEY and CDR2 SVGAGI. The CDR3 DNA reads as TGTGCCAGCTCCTACGAGGGAGTGAACACTGAAGCTTTCTTT. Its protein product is CASSYEGVNTEAFF.

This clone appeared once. The DNA of the CDR3 is TGTGCCAGCAGTCCGGGACAGGCAACACATGAGCAGTTCTTC. It specifies CASSPGQATHEQFF. The V and J genes are TRBV6-5 and TRBJ2-1; TRBD1 aligns across 8 bases. V shed 5 bases, J shed 8 bases, and the junction held 8 bases outside the gene matches. CDR3 size: 14 residues. Germline V lookup: CDR1 MNHEY, CDR2 SVGAGI.

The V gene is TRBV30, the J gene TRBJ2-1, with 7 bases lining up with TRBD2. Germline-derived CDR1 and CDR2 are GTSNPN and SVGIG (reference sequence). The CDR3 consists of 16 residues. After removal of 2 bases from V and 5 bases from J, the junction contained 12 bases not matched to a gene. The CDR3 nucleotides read TGTGCCTGGAGTACTGTTCGGGGGAGCGGGAACAATGAGCAGTTCTTC. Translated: CAWSTVRGSGNNEQFF. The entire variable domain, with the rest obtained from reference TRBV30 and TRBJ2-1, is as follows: SQTIHQWPATLVQPVGSPLSLECTVEGTSNPNLYWYRQAAGRGLQLLFYSVGIGQISSEVPQNLSASRPQDRQFILSSKKLLLSDSGFYLCAWSTVRGSGNNEQFFGPGTRLTVL.

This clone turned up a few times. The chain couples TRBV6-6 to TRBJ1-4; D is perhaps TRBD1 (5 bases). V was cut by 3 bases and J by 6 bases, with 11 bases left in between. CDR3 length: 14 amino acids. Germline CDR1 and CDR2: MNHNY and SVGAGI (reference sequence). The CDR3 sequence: CASSYDRSDEKLFF. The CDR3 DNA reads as TGTGCCAGCAGTTATGACAGATCAGATGAAAAACTGTTTTTT.

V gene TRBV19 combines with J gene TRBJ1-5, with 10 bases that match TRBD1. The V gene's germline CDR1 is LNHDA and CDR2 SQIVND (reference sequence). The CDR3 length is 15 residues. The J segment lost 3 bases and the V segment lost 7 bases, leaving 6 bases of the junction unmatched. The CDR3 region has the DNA TGTGCCAGTAACAGGGACAGGGGCGCCAATCAGCCCCAGCATTTT. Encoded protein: CASNRDRGANQPQHF.

CDR3 residues: CARDCLQSSYNEQFF. Written as DNA, the CDR3 is TGTGCCAGGGACTGTTTGCAGAGCTCCTACAATGAGCAGTTCTTC. The chain recombines TRBV27 with TRBJ2-1, with a weak D call TRBD2 (5 bases). V gave up 9 bases and J gave up 0 bases, with 15 bases separating them. The CDR3 runs to 15 residues. The V gene's germline CDR1 is MNHEY and CDR2 SMNVEV (reference sequence).

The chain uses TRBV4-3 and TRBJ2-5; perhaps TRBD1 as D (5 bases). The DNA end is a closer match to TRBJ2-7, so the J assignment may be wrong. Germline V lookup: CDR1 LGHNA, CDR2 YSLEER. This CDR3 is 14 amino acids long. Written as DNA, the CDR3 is TGCGCCAGCAGCCGCACAGGATCCGCCTACGAGCAGTACTTC. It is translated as CASSRTGSAYEQYF.

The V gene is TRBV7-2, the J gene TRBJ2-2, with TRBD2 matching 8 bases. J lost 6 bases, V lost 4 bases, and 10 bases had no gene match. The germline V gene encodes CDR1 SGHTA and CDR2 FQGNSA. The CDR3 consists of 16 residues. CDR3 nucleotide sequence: TGTGCCAGCAGCTCACCGGGACTAGACTCCCCCGGGGAGCTGTTTTTT. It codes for CASSSPGLDSPGELFF.

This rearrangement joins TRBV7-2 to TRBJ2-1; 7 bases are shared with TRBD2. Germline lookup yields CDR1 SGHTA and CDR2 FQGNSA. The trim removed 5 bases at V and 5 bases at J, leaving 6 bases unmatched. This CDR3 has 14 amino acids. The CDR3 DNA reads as TGTGCCAGCAGCCACGGGAGGACAAACAATGAGCAGTTCTTC. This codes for CASSHGRTNNEQFF.

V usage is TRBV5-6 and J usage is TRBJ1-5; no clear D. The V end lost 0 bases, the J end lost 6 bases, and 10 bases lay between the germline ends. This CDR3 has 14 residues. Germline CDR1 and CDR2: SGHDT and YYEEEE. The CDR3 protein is CASSLAAVSQPQHF. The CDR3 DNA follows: TGTGCCAGCAGCTTGGCTGCCGTTAGTCAGCCCCAGCATTTT.

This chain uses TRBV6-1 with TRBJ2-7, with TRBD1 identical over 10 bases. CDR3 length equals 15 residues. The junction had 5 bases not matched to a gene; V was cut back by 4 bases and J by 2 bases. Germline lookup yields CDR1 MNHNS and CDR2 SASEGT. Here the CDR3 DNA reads TGTGCCAGCAGTGCAACCGACAGGGGGCCCTACGAGCAGTACGTC. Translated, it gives CASSATDRGPYEQYV.

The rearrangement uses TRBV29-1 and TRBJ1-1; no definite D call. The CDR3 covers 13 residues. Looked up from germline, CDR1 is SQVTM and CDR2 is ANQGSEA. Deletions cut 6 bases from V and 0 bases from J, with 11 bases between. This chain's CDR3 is CSVMRPLNTEAFF. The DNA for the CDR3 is TGCAGCGTGATGAGGCCTTTGAACACTGAAGCTTTCTTT.